Below are 20 T cell receptor beta chains sequenced from a single sample in a study of blood T cell repertoires in COVID-19. Assay: immunoSEQ multiplex PCR; the TCRdb copy retains only in-frame clones and omits some. Among 200,000 to 250,000 clones listed, around 90% were seen once. Material: peripheral blood. The receptor set was obtained from a woman in her 70s with active or convalescent COVID-19.

V usage is TRBV4-3 and J usage is TRBJ1-2; possible D gene TRBD1, 6 bases. Germline-derived CDR1 and CDR2 are LGHNA and YSLEER. Trimming shortened V by 0 bases and J by 4 bases, and 9 bases separated the two germline ends. This CDR3 contains 14 residues. The CDR3 here is CASSQDTGRYGYTF. CDR3 in DNA: TGCGCCAGCAGCCAAGATACAGGGCGCTATGGCTACACCTTC.

This sequence joins TRBV6-1 and TRBJ2-5, with 11 nucleotides matching TRBD2. V gave up 4 bases and J gave up 5 bases; unmatched junction bases: 9. Germline CDR1 is MNHNS and CDR2 is SASEGT. This CDR3 comprises 16 residues. CDR3 DNA sequence: TGTGCCAGCAGTGGCCCTAGCGGGGGGCCGCGGGAGACCCAGTACTTC. Its protein is CASSGPSGGPRETQYF.

This chain joins TRBV7-9 and TRBJ2-1; D unresolved. Germline CDR1 reads SEHNR; CDR2 reads FQNEAQ (reference sequence). V shed 4 bases and J shed 9 bases, with 19 bases lying between them. The CDR3 is 15 amino acids. The CDR3 DNA reads as TGTGCCAGCAGCTCAATCGCGAGAGGAGTGGGTGAGCAGTTCTTC. Amino acids: CASSSIARGVGEQFF.

The chain links TRBV5-1 to TRBJ2-5; 10 bases map to TRBD2. Per the germline V gene, CDR1 is SGHRS and CDR2 is YFSETQ. V dropped 4 bases and J dropped 3; count of bases not matched to a gene: 6. The CDR3 consists of 15 residues. The CDR3 bases are TGCGCCAGCAGCGGTCCGGGACTAGCGAAAGAGACCCAGTACTTC. This encodes CASSGPGLAKETQYF.

This clone was observed a few times. This sequence joins TRBV9 and TRBJ2-1; D may be TRBD2 (5 bases). This CDR3 region has 14 residues. CDR1 SGDLS and CDR2 YYNGEE come from the germline V gene. V lost 10 bases to trimming and J lost 7 bases, with 21 bases between them. The CDR3 region is CASTRAERRNEQFF. In DNA form, the CDR3 reads TGTGCCTCGACGCGAGCGGAAAGGAGAAATGAGCAGTTCTTC.

The genes are TRBV12-3 or TRBV12-4 and TRBJ1-4; no firm D call. The CDR3 is 12 residues long. V was clipped by 2 bases and J by 10 bases, with 8 bases between them. The CDR3 loop reads CASSLLRGKLFF. CDR3 coding DNA: TGTGCCAGCAGTTTATTACGGGGAAAACTGTTTTTT.

The chain couples TRBV7-2 to TRBJ1-2, with D perhaps TRBD1 (5 bases). The CDR3 is 16 amino acids. Germline CDR1 reads SGHTA; CDR2 reads FQGNSA. With 0 bases removed from V and 0 bases from J, the gap between germline ends came to 11 bases. This CDR3 is CASSLATGGTNYGYTF. CDR3 nucleotides: TGTGCCAGCAGCTTAGCGACTGGGGGGACTAACTATGGCTACACCTTC. Looking up the rest from reference TRBV7-2 and TRBJ1-2 gives the full variable domain: GAGVSQSPSNKVTEKGKDVELRCDPISGHTALYWYRQSLGQGLEFLIYFQGNSAPDKSGLPSDRFSAERTGGSVSTLTIQRTQQEDSAVYLCASSLATGGTNYGYTFGSGTRLTVV.

J is TRBJ1-5 and V is TRBV5-1; D is possibly TRBD1 (5 bases). The CDR3 runs to 15 residues. V was shortened by 4 bases and J by 1 base, with 12 bases between the two germline ends. Germline V gene data show CDR1 as SGHRS and CDR2 as YFSETQ. The CDR3 DNA sequence: TGCGCCAGCAGCCTAACAGGACCCAGCAATCAGCCCCAGCATTTT. Its translation is CASSLTGPSNQPQHF.

This chain connects TRBV7-2 to TRBJ1-3; tentative D call: TRBD1 (5 bases). V shed 7 bases and J shed 0 bases, with 7 bases lying between them. The germline V gene encodes CDR1 SGHTA and CDR2 FQGNSA. This CDR3 region has 13 residues. The CDR3 loop is CASNRGSGNTIYF. DNA for the CDR3: TGTGCCAGCAATAGGGGCTCTGGAAACACCATATATTTT.

The chain has TRBV4-3 and TRBJ1-1; TRBD1 might be the D (6 bases). This CDR3 region has 10 residues. The V end was cut by 11 bases, the J end by 8 bases, with 12 bases between. CDR1 is LGHNA and CDR2 is YSLEER in the germline V gene. CDR3 sequence reads: CASLQGEAFF. For the CDR3, the DNA is TGCGCCTCCCTCCAGGGGGAAGCTTTCTTT.

This sequence joins TRBV29-1 and TRBJ2-3; 10 positions match TRBD2. V was pared by 5 bases and J by 6 bases, with 5 bases of the junction left unmatched. Per the germline V gene, CDR1 is SQVTM and CDR2 is ANQGSEA. CDR3 length: 13 amino acids. The CDR3 region is CSVLAGDRDTQYF. Written as DNA, the CDR3 is TGCAGCGTTCTAGCGGGGGACCGTGATACGCAGTATTTT.

The rearrangement uses TRBV11-2 and TRBJ1-3; D gene uncertain. CDR3 length: 13 residues. Germline-derived CDR1 and CDR2 are SGHAT and FQNNGV. Between the trimmed V and J ends, which lost 5 bases and 6 bases, there was a span of 11 bases. In DNA, the CDR3 is TGTGCCAGCAGCCCCTCCGAGCAAAACACCATATATTTT. It translates to CASSPSEQNTIYF.

This clone was seen only a few times. J is TRBJ2-2 and V is TRBV14; D might be TRBD1 (6 bases). V lost 1 base, J lost 6 bases, and 6 bases lay in between. The CDR3 runs to 13 residues. Germline-derived CDR1 and CDR2 are SGHDN and FVKESK. This CDR3 is CASSQGTAGELFF. The CDR3 DNA reads as TGTGCCAGCAGCCAAGGGACAGCCGGGGAGCTGTTTTTT.

The chain combines TRBV12-5 with TRBJ2-1; D gene ambiguous. V lost 6 bases and J 10 bases, leaving 10 bases between the germline ends. This CDR3 has 11 residues. Germline CDR1 LGHNT, CDR2 FRNRAP. CDR3 bases: TGTGCTAGTGGGTCGGTGGTGGAGCAGTTCTTC. This gives the protein CASGSVVEQFF.

This chain links TRBV12-3 or TRBV12-4 with TRBJ1-1; D not certain. V shed 1 base and J shed 8 bases, with 5 bases lying between them. The CDR3 is 11 residues long. For the CDR3, the DNA is TGTGCCAGCAGTTTAGAGGAGGAAGCTTTCTTT. It codes for CASSLEEEAFF.

This clone was seen a few times. The chain has TRBV18 and TRBJ1-6, with a weak D call TRBD1 (5 bases). Trimming took off 3 bases at V and 8 bases at J, with 11 bases between the two ends. Germline values: CDR1 KGHSH, CDR2 LQKENI. This CDR3 region has 14 residues. This chain's CDR3 is CASSPKETDSPLHF. DNA for the CDR3: TGTGCCAGCTCACCTAAAGAGACAGATTCACCCCTCCACTTT. Drawing the rest from reference TRBV18 and TRBJ1-6, the complete variable domain is NAGVMQNPRHLVRRRGQEARLRCSPMKGHSHVYWYRQLPEEGLKFMVYLQKENIIDESGMPKERFSAEFPKEGPSILRIQQVVRGDSAAYFCASSPKETDSPLHFGNGTRLTVT.

This chain joins TRBV7-2 and TRBJ1-5; TRBD1 matches at 7 bases. Germline CDR1 SGHTA, CDR2 FQGNSA. The J segment lost 4 bases and the V segment lost 6 bases, leaving 9 bases of the junction unmatched. The CDR3 is made up of 15 amino acids. The CDR3 DNA follows: TGTGCCAGCAGTCACTCGGACAGGCTTAATCAGCCCCAGCATTTT. It encodes CASSHSDRLNQPQHF.

J is TRBJ2-5 and V is TRBV3-1 (or the pseudogene TRBV3-2); 8 bases map to TRBD1. The ends lost 3 bases at V and 2 bases at J; junction bases unmatched: 14. This CDR3 is built from 18 residues. Per the germline V gene, CDR1 is LGHDT and CDR2 is YNNKEL (reference sequence). CDR3 nucleotides: TGTGCCAGCAGCCATAAGGCCCCCTTTCGGACAGGGCAAGAGACCCAGTACTTC. Its protein product is CASSHKAPFRTGQETQYF.

CDR3 sequence: CASSDTNYGYTF. The CDR3 region has the DNA TGTGCCAGCTCTGACACTAACTATGGCTACACCTTC. This chain joins TRBV18 and TRBJ1-2; D call uncertain. V was pared by 6 bases and J by 0 bases, with 5 bases between. The CDR3 has 12 amino acids. Germline loops: CDR1 KGHSH, CDR2 LQKENI.

This clone turned up a few times. J is TRBJ1-2 and V is TRBV5-5; a weak D match, TRBD1 (5 bases). The V end was cut by 3 bases, the J end by 4 bases, with 16 bases between. This CDR3 is built from 15 residues. CDR1 is SGHKS, CDR2 YYEKEE, per germline (reference sequence). CDR3 in amino acids: CASSSPGVGAYGYTF. DNA for the CDR3: TGTGCCAGCAGCTCACCGGGGGTAGGGGCCTATGGCTACACCTTC.